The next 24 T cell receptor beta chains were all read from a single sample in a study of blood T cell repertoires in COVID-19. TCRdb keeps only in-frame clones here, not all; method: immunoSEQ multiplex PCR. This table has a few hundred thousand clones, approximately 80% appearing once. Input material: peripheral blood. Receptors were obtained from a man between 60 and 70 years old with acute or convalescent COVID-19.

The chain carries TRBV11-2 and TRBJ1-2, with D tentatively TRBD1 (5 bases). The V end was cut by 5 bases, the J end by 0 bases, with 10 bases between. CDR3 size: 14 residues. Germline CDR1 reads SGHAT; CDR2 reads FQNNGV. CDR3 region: CASSLTEPNYGYTF. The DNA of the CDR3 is TGTGCCAGCAGCCTGACAGAGCCTAACTATGGCTACACCTTC. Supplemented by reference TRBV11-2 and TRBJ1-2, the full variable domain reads EAGVAQSPRYKIIEKRQSVAFWCNPISGHATLYWYQQILGQGPKLLIQFQNNGVVDDSQLPKDRFSAERLKGVDSTLKIQPAKLEDSAVYLCASSLTEPNYGYTFGSGTRLTVV.

DNA of the CDR3: TGTGCCAGCAGTGACGCGATGAACACTGAAGCTTTCTTT. This translates into CASSDAMNTEAFF. This chain joins TRBV2 and TRBJ1-1, with D hard to call. The V end lost 3 bases, the J end lost 0 bases, and 5 bases lay between the germline ends. Germline CDR1 reads SNHLY; CDR2 reads FYNNEI. The CDR3 extends over 13 amino acids. Together with reference TRBV2 and TRBJ1-1, the CDR3 gives the full variable domain: EPEVTQTPSHQVTQMGQEVILRCVPISNHLYFYWYRQILGQKVEFLVSFYNNEISEKSEIFDDQFSVERPDGSNFTLKIRSTKLEDSAMYFCASSDAMNTEAFFGQGTRLTVV.

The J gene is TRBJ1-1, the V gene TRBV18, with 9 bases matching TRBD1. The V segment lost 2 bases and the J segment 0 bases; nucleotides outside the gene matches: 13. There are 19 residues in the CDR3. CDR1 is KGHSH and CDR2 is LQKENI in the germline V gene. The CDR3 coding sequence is TGTGCCAGCTCACCAGCGGGACAGGGTTACGGCCCCATGAACACTGAAGCTTTCTTT. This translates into CASSPAGQGYGPMNTEAFF.

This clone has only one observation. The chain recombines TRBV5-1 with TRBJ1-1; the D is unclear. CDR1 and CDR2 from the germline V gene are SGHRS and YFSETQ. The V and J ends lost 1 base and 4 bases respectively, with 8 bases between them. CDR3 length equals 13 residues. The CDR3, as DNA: TGCGCCAGCAGCTTGAGCGGGTTCACTGAAGCTTTCTTT. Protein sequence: CASSLSGFTEAFF. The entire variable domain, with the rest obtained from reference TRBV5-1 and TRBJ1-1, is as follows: KAGVTQTPRYLIKTRGQQVTLSCSPISGHRSVSWYQQTPGQGLQFLFEYFSETQRNKGNFPGRFSGRQFSNSRSEMNVSTLELGDSALYLCASSLSGFTEAFFGQGTRLTVV.

CDR3 DNA sequence: TGTGCCAGCAGCTTAGGGCGGGCTTCCTACAATGAGCAGTTCTTC. Amino acid sequence: CASSLGRASYNEQFF. The chain has TRBV7-3 and TRBJ2-1, with a possible D match to TRBD2 (5 bases). The germline V and J ends were trimmed by 2 bases and 1 base, with 9 bases remaining between them. The CDR3 covers 15 residues. Germline values: CDR1 SGHTA, CDR2 FQGTGA.

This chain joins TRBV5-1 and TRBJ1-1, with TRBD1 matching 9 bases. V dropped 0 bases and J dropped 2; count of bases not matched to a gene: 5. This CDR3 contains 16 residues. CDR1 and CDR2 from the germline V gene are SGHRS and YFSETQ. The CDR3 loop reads CASSLAMTGGNTEAFF. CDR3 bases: TGCGCCAGCAGCTTGGCTATGACAGGGGGAAACACTGAAGCTTTCTTT.

The CDR3 region has the DNA TGTGCCTGGAGTTGGGAAAGGGGGACTGAAGCTTTCTTT. Its protein is CAWSWERGTEAFF. The chain links TRBV30 to TRBJ1-1, with D perhaps TRBD1 (6 bases). The CDR3 length is 13 residues. Trimming left V 2 bases short and J 5 bases short, with 12 bases between. Germline lookup yields CDR1 GTSNPN and CDR2 SVGIG (reference sequence).

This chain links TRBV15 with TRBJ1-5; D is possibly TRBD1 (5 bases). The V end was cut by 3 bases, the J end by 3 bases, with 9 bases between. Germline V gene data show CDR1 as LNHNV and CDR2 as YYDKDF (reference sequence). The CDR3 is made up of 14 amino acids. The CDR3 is CATSRGDSNQPQHF. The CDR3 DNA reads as TGTGCCACCAGCAGGGGGGACTCCAATCAGCCCCAGCATTTT. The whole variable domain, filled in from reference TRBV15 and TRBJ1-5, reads DAMVIQNPRYQVTQFGKPVTLSCSQTLNHNVMYWYQQKSSQAPKLLFHYYDKDFNNEADTPDNFQSRRPNTSFCFLDIRSPGLGDTAMYLCATSRGDSNQPQHFGDGTRLSIL.

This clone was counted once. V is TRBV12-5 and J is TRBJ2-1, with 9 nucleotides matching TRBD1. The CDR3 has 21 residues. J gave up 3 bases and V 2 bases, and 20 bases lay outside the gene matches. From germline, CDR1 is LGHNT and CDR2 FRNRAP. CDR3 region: CASGLSVPRFLGTGHYNEQFF. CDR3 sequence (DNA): TGTGCTAGTGGTTTGTCCGTCCCCCGATTCCTCGGGACAGGGCACTACAATGAGCAGTTCTTC.

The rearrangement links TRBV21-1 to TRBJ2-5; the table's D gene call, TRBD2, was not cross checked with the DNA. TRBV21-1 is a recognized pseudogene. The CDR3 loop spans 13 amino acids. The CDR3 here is CASSKETRYTQYF. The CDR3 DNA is TGTGCCAGCAGCAAAGAAACGAGGTATACCCAGTACTTC.

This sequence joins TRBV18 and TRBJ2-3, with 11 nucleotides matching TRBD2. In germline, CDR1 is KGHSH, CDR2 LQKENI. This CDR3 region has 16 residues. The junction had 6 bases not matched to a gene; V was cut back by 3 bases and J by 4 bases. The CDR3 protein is CASSPTSGIRADTQYF. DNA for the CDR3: TGTGCCAGCTCACCGACTAGCGGGATCAGAGCAGATACGCAGTATTTT.

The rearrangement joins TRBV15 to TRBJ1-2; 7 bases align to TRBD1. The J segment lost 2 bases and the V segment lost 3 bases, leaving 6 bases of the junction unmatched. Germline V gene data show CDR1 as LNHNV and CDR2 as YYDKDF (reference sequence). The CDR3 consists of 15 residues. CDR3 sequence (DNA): TGTGCCACCAGCAGGGACAGGTCGGGGAACTATGGCTACACCTTC. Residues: CATSRDRSGNYGYTF.

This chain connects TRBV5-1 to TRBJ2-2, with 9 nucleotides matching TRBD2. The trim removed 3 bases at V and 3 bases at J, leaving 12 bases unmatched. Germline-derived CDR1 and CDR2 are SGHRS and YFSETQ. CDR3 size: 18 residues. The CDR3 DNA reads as TGCGCCAGCAGCTCCTACGGAATAGCGGGGGACTACACCGGGGAGCTGTTTTTT. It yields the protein CASSSYGIAGDYTGELFF.

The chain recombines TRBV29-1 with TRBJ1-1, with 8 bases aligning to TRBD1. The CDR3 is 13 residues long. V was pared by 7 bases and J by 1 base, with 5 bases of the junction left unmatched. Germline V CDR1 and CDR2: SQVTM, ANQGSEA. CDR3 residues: CSARQGRNTEAFF. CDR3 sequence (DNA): TGCAGCGCCCGACAGGGGAGGAACACTGAAGCTTTCTTT.

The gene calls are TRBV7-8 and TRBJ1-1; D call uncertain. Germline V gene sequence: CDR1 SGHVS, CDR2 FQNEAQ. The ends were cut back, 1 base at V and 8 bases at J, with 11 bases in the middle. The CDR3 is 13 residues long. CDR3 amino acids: CASSLGGVREAFF. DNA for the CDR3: TGTGCCAGCAGCTTAGGGGGAGTCCGGGAAGCTTTCTTT.

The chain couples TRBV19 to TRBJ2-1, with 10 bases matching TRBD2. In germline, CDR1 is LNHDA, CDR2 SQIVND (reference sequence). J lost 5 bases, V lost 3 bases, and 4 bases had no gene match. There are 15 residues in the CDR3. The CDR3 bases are TGTGCCAGTAGTATTCGAGCGGGGGGGCACAATGAGCAGTTCTTC. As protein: CASSIRAGGHNEQFF.

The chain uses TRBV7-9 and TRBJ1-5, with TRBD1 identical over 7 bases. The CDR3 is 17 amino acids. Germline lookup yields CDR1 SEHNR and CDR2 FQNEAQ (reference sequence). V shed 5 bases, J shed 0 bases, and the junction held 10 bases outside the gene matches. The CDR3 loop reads CASSREGAGYSNQPQHF. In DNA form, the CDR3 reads TGTGCCAGCAGCCGGGAGGGGGCCGGGTATAGCAATCAGCCCCAGCATTTT.

In DNA, the CDR3 is TGTGCCAGTAGTATTTCGTCGGCTAGCGGGGGCGGTGAGCAGTTCTTC. As protein: CASSISSASGGGEQFF. This chain joins TRBV19 and TRBJ2-1; 10 bases match TRBD2. The CDR3 extends over 16 amino acids. V was clipped by 3 bases and J by 9 bases; unmatched bases: 11. CDR1 and CDR2 from the germline V gene are LNHDA and SQIVND (reference sequence).

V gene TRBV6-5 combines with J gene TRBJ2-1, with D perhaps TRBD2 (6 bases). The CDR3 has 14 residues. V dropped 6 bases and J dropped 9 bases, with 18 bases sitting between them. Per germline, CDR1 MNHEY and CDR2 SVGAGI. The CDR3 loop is CASSPGWQGGEQFF. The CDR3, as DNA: TGTGCCAGCAGCCCCGGGTGGCAGGGAGGTGAGCAGTTCTTC.

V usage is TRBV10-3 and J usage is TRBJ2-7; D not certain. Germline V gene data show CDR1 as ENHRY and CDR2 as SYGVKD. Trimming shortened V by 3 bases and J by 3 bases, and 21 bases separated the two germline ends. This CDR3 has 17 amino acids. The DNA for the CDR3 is TGTGCCATCAGTGAAAGTCGTAGTGTGGAACACTACTACGAGCAGTACTTC. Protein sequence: CAISESRSVEHYYEQYF.

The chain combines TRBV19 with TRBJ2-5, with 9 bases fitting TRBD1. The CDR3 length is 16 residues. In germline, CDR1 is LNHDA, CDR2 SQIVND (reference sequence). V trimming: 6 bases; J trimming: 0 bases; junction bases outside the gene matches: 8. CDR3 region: CASRSRGQGNQETQYF. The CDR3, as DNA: TGTGCCAGTAGATCGAGGGGACAGGGAAACCAAGAGACCCAGTACTTC.

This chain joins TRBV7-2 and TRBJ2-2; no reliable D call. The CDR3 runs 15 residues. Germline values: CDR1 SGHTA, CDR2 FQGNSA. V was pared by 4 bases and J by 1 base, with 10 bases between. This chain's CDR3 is CASSSYSQNTGELFF. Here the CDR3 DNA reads TGTGCCAGCAGCTCCTACAGCCAGAACACCGGGGAGCTGTTTTTT.

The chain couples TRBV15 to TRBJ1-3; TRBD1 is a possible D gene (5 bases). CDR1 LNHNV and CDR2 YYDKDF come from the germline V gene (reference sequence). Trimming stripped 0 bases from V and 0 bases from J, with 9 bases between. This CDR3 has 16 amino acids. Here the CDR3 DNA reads TGTGCCACCAGCAGAGATCTGACAGCCTCTGGAAACACCATATATTTT. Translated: CATSRDLTASGNTIYF.

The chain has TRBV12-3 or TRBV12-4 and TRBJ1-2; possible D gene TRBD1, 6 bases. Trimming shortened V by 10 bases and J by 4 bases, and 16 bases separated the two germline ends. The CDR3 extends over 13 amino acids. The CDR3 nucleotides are TGTGCCACAGAACAGGGTTTCAGCTATGGCTACACCTTC. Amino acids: CATEQGFSYGYTF.